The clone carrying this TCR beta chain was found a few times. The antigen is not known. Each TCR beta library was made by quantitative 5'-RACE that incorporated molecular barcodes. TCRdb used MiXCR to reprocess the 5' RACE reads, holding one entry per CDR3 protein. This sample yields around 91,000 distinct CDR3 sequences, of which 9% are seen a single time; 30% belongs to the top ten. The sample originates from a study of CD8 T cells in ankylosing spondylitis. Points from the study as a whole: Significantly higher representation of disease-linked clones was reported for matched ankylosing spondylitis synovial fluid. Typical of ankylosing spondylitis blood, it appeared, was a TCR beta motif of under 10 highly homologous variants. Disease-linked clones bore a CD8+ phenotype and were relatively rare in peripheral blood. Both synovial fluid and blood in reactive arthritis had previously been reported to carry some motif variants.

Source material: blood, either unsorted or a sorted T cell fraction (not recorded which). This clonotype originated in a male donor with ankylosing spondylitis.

The CDR3 bases are TGTGCCAGCAGCGTACCCAGCGGCCCCTCCTACAATGAGCAGTTCTTC. This sequence encodes CASSVPSGPSYNEQFF. The chain recombines TRBV9 with TRBJ2-1; D perhaps matches TRBD2 (5 bases). There are 16 residues in the CDR3. The germline V and J ends were trimmed by 1 base and 0 bases, with 11 bases remaining between them. Germline V lookup: CDR1 SGDLS, CDR2 YYNGEE.